This is a list of T cell receptor beta chains from one sample in a study of long-term antiretroviral therapy in people with HIV. The repertoire was sequenced with immunoSEQ multiplex PCR; TCRdb's copy has only in-frame clones and lacks some. The sample includes 20,000 to 25,000 clones, approximately 78% seen only once; the top ten take 5.6%. The source was unsorted PBMCs, collected 0.2 years after starting antiretroviral therapy. These receptors originate from a woman in her twenties or thirties with HIV. Both conserved end residues are part of each CDR3. The order of the fields is clone size, V gene, D gene, CDR3 length, J gene, CDR3 DNA, CDR3 protein. The D gene is left open where the match is weak. Only part of the rows carry a size: once, few, many, or a class if the clone is expanded.

clone size: .; V gene: TRBV7-8; D gene: .; CDR3 length: 16; J gene: TRBJ1-5; CDR3 DNA: TGTGCCAGCAGCTTAGCGGACAGACCTAGCAATCAGCCCCAGCATTTT; CDR3 protein: CASSLADRPSNQPQHF
clone size: .; V gene: TRBV2; D gene: TRBD1; CDR3 length: 16; J gene: TRBJ1-1; CDR3 DNA: TGTGCCAGCAGTGAAGGGACAGGGTACATGAACACTGAAGCTTTCTTT; CDR3 protein: CASSEGTGYMNTEAFF
clone size: .; V gene: TRBV25-1; D gene: .; CDR3 length: 13; J gene: TRBJ1-1; CDR3 DNA: TGTGCCAGCAGTCTACAGACGAACACTGAAGCTTTCTTT; CDR3 protein: CASSLQTNTEAFF
clone size: .; V gene: TRBV19; D gene: TRBD1; CDR3 length: 14; J gene: TRBJ2-3; CDR3 DNA: TGTGCCAGTAGCGGGCCAGGGGGCTTGGATACGCAGTATTTT; CDR3 protein: CASSGPGGLDTQYF
clone size: .; V gene: TRBV5-1; D gene: TRBD1; CDR3 length: 18; J gene: TRBJ1-3; CDR3 DNA: TGCGCCAGCAGACCGGGCAGGGGGTCAAAGGACTCTGGAAACACCATATATTTT; CDR3 protein: CASRPGRGSKDSGNTIYF
clone size: .; V gene: TRBV5-1; D gene: .; CDR3 length: 14; J gene: TRBJ1-1; CDR3 DNA: TGCGCCAGCAGTCCGCCGACGGTGAGAACTGAAGCTTTCTTT; CDR3 protein: CASSPPTVRTEAFF
clone size: .; V gene: TRBV2; D gene: .; CDR3 length: 16; J gene: TRBJ1-4; CDR3 DNA: TGTGCCAGCAGCCTTCTAGGAGGGGGAGGTTATGAAAAACTGTTTTTT; CDR3 protein: CASSLLGGGGYEKLFF
clone size: once; V gene: TRBV7-7; D gene: .; CDR3 length: 13; J gene: TRBJ1-1; CDR3 DNA: TGTGCCAGCAGCAGAGACAGTTTCACTGAAGCTTTCTTT; CDR3 protein: CASSRDSFTEAFF
clone size: .; V gene: TRBV6-5; D gene: .; CDR3 length: 12; J gene: TRBJ2-3; CDR3 DNA: TGTGCCAGCCGGACTAGCACAGATACGCAGTATTTT; CDR3 protein: CASRTSTDTQYF
clone size: .; V gene: TRBV5-5; D gene: TRBD1; CDR3 length: 16; J gene: TRBJ1-4; CDR3 DNA: TGTGCCAGCAGCAGGGGCCAGGGGGCGCCTAATGAAAAACTGTTTTTT; CDR3 protein: CASSRGQGAPNEKLFF
clone size: .; V gene: TRBV28; D gene: .; CDR3 length: 12; J gene: TRBJ1-1; CDR3 DNA: TGTGCCAGCAGTTTAGTCGCTGCGGGAGCTTTCTTT; CDR3 protein: CASSLVAAGAFF
clone size: .; V gene: TRBV19; D gene: .; CDR3 length: 14; J gene: TRBJ1-2; CDR3 DNA: TGTGCCAGTAGCGAGGGGAGTTTGGGCTATGGCTACACCTTC; CDR3 protein: CASSEGSLGYGYTF
clone size: .; V gene: TRBV5-4; D gene: .; CDR3 length: 13; J gene: TRBJ1-3; CDR3 DNA: TGTGCCAGCAGCTTAATATCCCGAGGGACCATATATTTT; CDR3 protein: CASSLISRGTIYF
clone size: .; V gene: TRBV19; D gene: .; CDR3 length: 14; J gene: TRBJ1-5; CDR3 DNA: TGTGCCAGTAGTATTATGTATAGCAATCAGCCCCAGCATTTT; CDR3 protein: CASSIMYSNQPQHF
clone size: .; V gene: TRBV6-5; D gene: .; CDR3 length: 13; J gene: TRBJ1-5; CDR3 DNA: TGTGCCAGCAGAGAGGGGACCGCCCAGCCCCAGCATTTT; CDR3 protein: CASREGTAQPQHF
clone size: .; V gene: TRBV5-7; D gene: .; CDR3 length: 14; J gene: TRBJ1-2; CDR3 DNA: TGTGCCAGCAGCTTGCAACAGCTAGCTGGGGGCTACACCTTC; CDR3 protein: CASSLQQLAGGYTF